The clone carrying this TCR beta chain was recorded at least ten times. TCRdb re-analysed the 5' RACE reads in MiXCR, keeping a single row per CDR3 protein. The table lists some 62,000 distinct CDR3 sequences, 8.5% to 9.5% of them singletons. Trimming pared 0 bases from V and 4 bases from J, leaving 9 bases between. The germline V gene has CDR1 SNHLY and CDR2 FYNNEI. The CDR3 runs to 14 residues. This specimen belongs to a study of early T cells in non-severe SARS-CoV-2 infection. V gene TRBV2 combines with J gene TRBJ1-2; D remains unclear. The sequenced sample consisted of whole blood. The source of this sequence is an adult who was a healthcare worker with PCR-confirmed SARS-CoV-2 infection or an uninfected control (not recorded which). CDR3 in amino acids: CASSEALRSYGYTF. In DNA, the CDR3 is TGTGCCAGCAGTGAAGCGCTTCGTAGCTATGGCTACACCTTC.